Sequencing of this TCR beta chain was carried out in a study of cytomegalovirus exposure and HLA in healthy donors. Across the study: A subsequent analysis reported that the 95 to 150 validation repertoires were produced on the same platform that had also been used for the 666 first-cohort repertoires. The study, taken as a whole, reports: Usually a TCR sequence was rare, but some public TCRs were found in many donors.

From germline, CDR1 is LGHNA and CDR2 YSLEER. V lost 4 bases and J lost 0, with 6 bases in between. The CDR3 extends over 13 amino acids. Assay used: immunoSEQ multiplex PCR; TCRdb lists only in-frame clones, some missing. Found here are roughly 67,000 clones, 91% of them singletons; the top ten hold about 3.2%. With regard to this clone: What it binds is not known.

The sequence was obtained from a young man in good health and CMV-seronegative. This chain joins TRBV4-3 and TRBJ1-1; D not certain. The sequenced material came from PBMCs. The CDR3 DNA reads TGCGCCAGCAGCCTTGAGATGAACACTGAAGCTTTCTTT. This translates into CASSLEMNTEAFF.